These 8 T cell receptor beta chains were sequenced from one sample in a study of blood T cell repertoires in COVID-19. Only in-frame clones appear in the TCRdb table, and some are missing; sequencing was by immunoSEQ multiplex PCR. This repertoire shows 300,000 to 350,000 clones, roughly 90% found once; its top ten account for approximately 2%. Material for sequencing was peripheral blood. All receptors come from a man younger than 35 with active or convalescent COVID-19.

This chain uses TRBV29-1 with TRBJ1-4; D remains ambiguous. The CDR3 consists of 11 residues. Deletions cut 4 bases from V and 6 bases from J, with 6 bases between. Per germline, CDR1 SQVTM and CDR2 ANQGSEA. In DNA, the CDR3 is TGCAGCGTTGGGGAGGATGAAAAACTGTTTTTT. Its protein is CSVGEDEKLFF.

In regard to this clone: Other DNA sequences in this sample translate to the same CDR3. J is TRBJ1-1 and V is TRBV7-2, with a tentative D call TRBD1 (5 bases). CDR1 SGHTA and CDR2 FQGNSA come from the germline V gene. Trimming left V 1 base short and J 1 base short, with 7 bases between. The CDR3 runs to 14 residues. CDR3 loop: CASSLVGGNTEAFF. Here the CDR3 DNA reads TGTGCCAGCAGCTTAGTCGGGGGGAACACTGAAGCTTTCTTT.

This clone was counted a single time. The rearrangement links TRBV28 to TRBJ2-1; 9 bases are a match to TRBD2. Germline values: CDR1 MDHEN, CDR2 SYDVKM. The CDR3 consists of 15 residues. V lost 6 bases, J lost 4 bases, and 7 bases stayed unmatched. CDR3 sequence (DNA): TGTGCCAGCAGGAAGACTAGCGGAGCTTACAATGAGCAGTTCTTC. This translates into CASRKTSGAYNEQFF.

J is TRBJ2-7 and V is TRBV9, with 8 bases matching TRBD2. With V trimmed by 10 bases and J by 3 bases, 12 bases remained unmatched. The CDR3 is 14 amino acids. Germline CDR1 SGDLS, CDR2 YYNGEE. CDR3 nucleotides: TGTGCCCGCCGCGCCGGGGGGGGCCTCTACGAGCAGTACTTC. This gives the protein CARRAGGGLYEQYF.

V is TRBV4-1 and J is TRBJ2-3; 13 nucleotides align to TRBD2. V was clipped by 2 bases and J by 0 bases; unmatched bases: 8. The CDR3 loop spans 19 amino acids. The germline CDR1 and CDR2 sequences are MGHRA and YSYEKL. The CDR3 DNA sequence: TGCGCCAGCAGCCAACCCGGACTAGCGGGGGACACTAGCACAGATACGCAGTATTTT. This sequence encodes CASSQPGLAGDTSTDTQYF.

The chain links TRBV4-1 to TRBJ2-2; TRBD2 is a possible D gene (7 bases). Germline V lookup: CDR1 MGHRA, CDR2 YSYEKL. V shed 5 bases and J shed 4 bases, with 17 bases lying between them. The CDR3 length is 16 residues. CDR3 residues: CASSFGPRGATGELFF. CDR3 nucleotides: TGCGCCAGCAGCTTTGGCCCCCGGGGGGCCACCGGGGAGCTGTTTTTT.

The chain carries TRBV15 and TRBJ2-7, with TRBD1 identical over 7 bases. CDR1 and CDR2 from the germline V gene are LNHNV and YYDKDF (reference sequence). The V gene end was trimmed by 4 bases and the J gene end by 1 base; junction bases not matched to a gene: 7. The CDR3 covers 15 residues. The CDR3 is CATSMETGSSYEQYF. The CDR3 nucleotides read TGTGCCACCAGCATGGAGACAGGGTCTTCCTACGAGCAGTACTTC.

The genes are TRBV7-3 and TRBJ2-7; D is possibly TRBD2 (5 bases). There are 14 residues in the CDR3. Per germline, CDR1 SGHTA and CDR2 FQGTGA. The V and J ends lost 1 base and 1 base respectively, with 8 bases between them. The CDR3 nucleotides read TGTGCCAGCAGCTTAATAGGAGGATCCTACGAGCAGTACTTC. Encoded protein: CASSLIGGSYEQYF.